These 27 T cell receptor beta chains came from one sample sequenced in a study of response to subunit inactivated influenza vaccine. Using its own MiXCR run on the RT-PCR reads, TCRdb lists one record per CDR3 protein. Here the sample spans 650,000 or so distinct CDR3 sequences, 12% to 15% being singletons. The source was PBMCs from blood, collected around two weeks before vaccination. These receptors came from a man aged 50-59 years who received an inactivated influenza vaccine.

This clonotype came up many times. V is TRBV12-3 or TRBV12-4 and J is TRBJ1-2; 7 bases align to TRBD1. The CDR3 consists of 13 residues. The V and J ends lost 1 base and 11 bases, in that order; junction bases with no gene match: 7. CDR3 in DNA: TGTGCCAGCAGTTTAGAGGGGGCGATCGGTTACACCTTC. It specifies CASSLEGAIGYTF.

The rearrangement uses TRBV11-1 and TRBJ2-7, with D possibly being TRBD1 (6 bases). CDR3 length: 16 amino acids. V lost 4 bases and J lost 5, with 21 bases in between. Germline V gives CDR1 SGHAT, CDR2 FQDESV (reference sequence). For the CDR3, the DNA is TGTGCCAGCAGCTCCCCGCCACAGACAGGTTCCAACGAGCAGTACTTC. Its translation is CASSSPPQTGSNEQYF.

The chain is built from TRBV11-2 and TRBJ2-1; possibly TRBD1 for D (6 bases). Germline values: CDR1 SGHAT, CDR2 FQNNGV. Deletions cut 0 bases from V and 4 bases from J, with 10 bases between. The CDR3 is 15 amino acids. CDR3 sequence (DNA): TGTGCCAGCAGCTTAGATTGGGGACAATACAATGAGCAGTTCTTC. The encoded protein is CASSLDWGQYNEQFF.

Ten or more counts support this clonotype. The rearrangement uses TRBV27 and TRBJ2-1; D remains unclear. This CDR3 region has 11 residues. Trimming took 6 bases from V and 9 from J, leaving 9 bases between them. Germline-derived CDR1 and CDR2 are MNHEY and SMNVEV (reference sequence). The CDR3 loop is CASRKNVEQFF. CDR3 in DNA: TGTGCCAGCAGGAAAAATGTTGAGCAGTTCTTC.

The V gene is TRBV7-9, the J gene TRBJ2-3, with a weak D call TRBD2 (6 bases). V was shortened by 5 bases and J by 2 bases, with 20 bases between the two germline ends. This CDR3 is 17 amino acids long. The germline gives CDR1 SEHNR, CDR2 FQNEAQ (reference sequence). The DNA for the CDR3 is TGTGCCAGCAGCCCCCGAGCTGGGAGCGGGCCCACAGATACGCAGTATTTT. It is translated as CASSPRAGSGPTDTQYF.

This clonotype has only a few counts. The chain links TRBV7-9 to TRBJ1-2, with a possible D match to TRBD1 (6 bases). Trimming stripped 5 bases from V and 6 bases from J, with 16 bases between. CDR3 length: 14 amino acids. Looked up from germline, CDR1 is SEHNR and CDR2 is FQNEAQ (reference sequence). The CDR3 protein is CASSPIQGNHGYTF. The CDR3 bases are TGTGCCAGCAGCCCCATTCAGGGGAACCATGGCTACACCTTC. The full variable domain, in which reference TRBV7-9 and TRBJ1-2 provide the parts outside the CDR3, is DTGVSQNPRHKITKRGQNVTFRCDPISEHNRLYWYRQTLGQGPEFLTYFQNEAQLEKSRLLSDRFSAERPKGSFSTLEIQRTEQGDSAMYLCASSPIQGNHGYTFGSGTRLTVV.

This clonotype was seen many times. This sequence joins TRBV20-1 and TRBJ1-1, with unresolved D. The V end was cut by 5 bases, the J end by 0 bases, with 13 bases between. Germline V lookup: CDR1 DFQATT, CDR2 SNEGSKA (reference sequence). The CDR3 covers 14 residues. Written as DNA, the CDR3 is TGCAGTGCTGATTCCGGACGGTTGAACACTGAAGCTTTCTTT. Its protein product is CSADSGRLNTEAFF.

J is TRBJ2-1 and V is TRBV4-1; no clear D. The CDR3 covers 13 residues. V was cut by 6 bases and J by 7 bases, with 13 bases left in between. Germline V CDR1 and CDR2: MGHRA, YSYEKL. The CDR3 DNA follows: TGCGCCAGCAGTCCAGACGGTGGGAATGAGCAGTTCTTC. It codes for CASSPDGGNEQFF.

The V call is TRBV28, the J call TRBJ1-2; D possibly corresponds to TRBD1 (5 bases). With 7 bases removed from V and 8 bases from J, the gap between germline ends came to 11 bases. This CDR3 region has 11 residues. Germline V gene lookup returns CDR1 MDHEN and CDR2 SYDVKM. In DNA form, the CDR3 reads TGTGCCAGCACCTTGGGGGTCGGCTACACCTTC. It translates to CASTLGVGYTF.

This clonotype was seen repeatedly, ten times or more. The rearrangement links TRBV4-3 to TRBJ2-7; possible D gene TRBD1, 6 bases. This CDR3 contains 15 residues. The germline gives CDR1 LGHNA, CDR2 YSLEER. With 0 bases removed from V and 8 bases from J, the gap between germline ends came to 17 bases. CDR3 loop: CASSQERAGETQQYF. CDR3 sequence (DNA): TGCGCCAGCAGCCAAGAAAGGGCAGGGGAAACCCAGCAGTACTTC.

There are many counts of this clonotype. The chain carries TRBV10-3 and TRBJ1-2, with D possibly matching TRBD1 (6 bases). CDR3 length: 13 amino acids. V lost 4 bases and J 6 bases, leaving 12 bases between the germline ends. Per the germline V gene, CDR1 is ENHRY and CDR2 is SYGVKD. The CDR3 nucleotides are TGTGCCATCAGTGTTTTGGACAGAGATGGCTACACCTTC. This encodes CAISVLDRDGYTF.

The chain carries TRBV6-5 and TRBJ2-6, with D hard to call. V lost 6 bases and J lost 2, with 8 bases in between. The CDR3 runs to 14 residues. Germline V gene data show CDR1 as MNHEY and CDR2 as SVGAGI. The CDR3, as DNA: TGTGCCAGCAGGTACCAGGCTGGGGCCAACGTCCTGACTTTC. It specifies CASRYQAGANVLTF.

The genes are TRBV7-3 and TRBJ2-3; D is undetermined. V dropped 3 bases and J dropped 5 bases, with 12 bases sitting between them. Germline loops: CDR1 SGHTA, CDR2 FQGTGA. The CDR3 runs to 14 residues. The chain's CDR3 is CASSLERAGDTQYF. For the CDR3, the DNA is TGTGCCAGCAGCTTGGAAAGGGCAGGAGATACGCAGTATTTT. The full variable domain, completed using reference TRBV7-3 and TRBJ2-3, is GAGVSQTPSNKVTEKGKYVELRCDPISGHTALYWYRQSLGQGPEFLIYFQGTGAADDSGLPNDRFFAVRPEGSVSTLKIQRTERGDSAVYLCASSLERAGDTQYFGPGTRLTVL.

This clonotype was seen at least ten times. The chain combines TRBV19 with TRBJ2-1; no reliable D call. Germline-derived CDR1 and CDR2 are LNHDA and SQIVND (reference sequence). This CDR3 comprises 14 residues. Trimming removed 6 bases at V and 1 base at J, with 10 bases between. The CDR3 DNA reads as TGTGCCAGTAGCCCTACCCGGTCCTACAATGAGCAGTTCTTC. It codes for CASSPTRSYNEQFF.

This clonotype was counted between two and nine times. The chain recombines TRBV5-1 with TRBJ2-3, with D possibly matching TRBD1 (5 bases). Trimming pared 1 base from V and 2 bases from J, leaving 8 bases between. This CDR3 is 14 amino acids long. Germline V gene data show CDR1 as SGHRS and CDR2 as YFSETQ. CDR3 sequence reads: CASSLSTATDTQYF. The CDR3 coding sequence is TGCGCCAGCAGCTTGTCGACAGCCACAGATACGCAGTATTTT.

This clonotype has more than one count but fewer than ten. The V gene is TRBV27, the J gene TRBJ2-3; D gene ambiguous. Trimming shortened V by 6 bases and J by 4 bases, and 14 bases separated the two germline ends. The CDR3 sequence is 14 residues long. Looked up from germline, CDR1 is MNHEY and CDR2 is SMNVEV (reference sequence). The CDR3 loop reads CASSPTTTPDTQYF. CDR3 sequence (DNA): TGTGCCAGCAGCCCAACCACCACCCCAGATACGCAGTATTTT.

This clonotype showed up just a few times. This chain's CDR3 is CASSYYTRSNSPLHF. CDR3 nucleotide sequence: TGTGCCAGCAGTTACTATACCAGGTCAAATTCACCCCTCCACTTT. This chain joins TRBV6-5 and TRBJ1-6; no clear D gene. Trimming cost V 1 base and J 7 bases, with 11 bases left between them. This CDR3 is built from 15 residues. CDR1 is MNHEY, CDR2 SVGAGI, per germline.

At least ten counts were recorded for this clonotype. Its ends do not fully match the called genes, so a read error is possible. The genes are TRBV12-3 or TRBV12-4 and TRBJ2-4, with D uncertain. This CDR3 has 13 residues. The CDR3 here is CASSLAGGNIQYF. The CDR3 nucleotides read TGTGCCAGCAGTTTAGCAGGCGGAAACATCCAGTACTTC.

This chain joins TRBV2 and TRBJ1-2, with 10 positions matching TRBD1. In germline, CDR1 is SNHLY, CDR2 FYNNEI. The CDR3 has 14 amino acids. The V and J ends lost 6 bases and 7 bases, in that order; junction bases with no gene match: 8. CDR3 sequence reads: CASSWTGGTFGYTF. For the CDR3, the DNA is TGTGCCAGCAGCTGGACAGGGGGGACTTTTGGCTACACCTTC.

This clonotype was counted at least ten times. This chain links TRBV28 with TRBJ2-7; D unresolved. Per the germline V gene, CDR1 is MDHEN and CDR2 is SYDVKM. The CDR3 runs to 12 residues. V was shortened by 3 bases and J by 4 bases, with 7 bases between the two germline ends. The CDR3 coding sequence is TGTGCCAGCAGTTTGAAGGGTTACGAGCAGTACTTC. This gives the protein CASSLKGYEQYF.

This sequence joins TRBV29-1 and TRBJ1-2; no firm D call. Between the trimmed V and J ends, which lost 5 bases and 0 bases, there was a span of 7 bases. Per the germline V gene, CDR1 is SQVTM and CDR2 is ANQGSEA. The CDR3 spans 12 residues. The CDR3, as DNA: TGCAGCGTTACCGGGCCTAACTATGGCTACACCTTC. Its protein product is CSVTGPNYGYTF.

The chain joins TRBV20-1 to TRBJ1-5; D gene ambiguous. Looked up from germline, CDR1 is DFQATT and CDR2 is SNEGSKA (reference sequence). This CDR3 comprises 12 residues. Deletions cut 1 base from V and 7 bases from J, with 8 bases between. The CDR3 DNA reads as TGCAGTGCTAGAGGAGGTAGGCAGCCCCAGCATTTT. The encoded protein is CSARGGRQPQHF.

This clonotype was counted many times. V and J are TRBV6-6 and TRBJ2-5; maybe TRBD1 (5 bases). The CDR3 spans 13 residues. V lost 7 bases to trimming and J lost 2 bases, with 11 bases between them. CDR1 and CDR2 from the germline V gene are MNHNY and SVGAGI (reference sequence). The CDR3 DNA reads as TGTGCCAGCAAAAACAGGTTTCAAGAGACCCAGTACTTC. Its protein is CASKNRFQETQYF.

The chain employs TRBV28 and TRBJ2-2; D gene uncertain. CDR1 and CDR2 (germline): MDHEN, SYDVKM. V shed 3 bases and J shed 4 bases, with 9 bases lying between them. The CDR3 totals 14 residues. CDR3 sequence: CASSFRPVTGELFF. For the CDR3, the DNA is TGTGCCAGCAGTTTTCGGCCGGTCACCGGGGAGCTGTTTTTT.

The chain uses TRBV7-9 and TRBJ1-3; TRBD1 agrees at 8 bases. The junction had 5 bases not matched to a gene; V was cut back by 6 bases and J by 4 bases. Germline-derived CDR1 and CDR2 are SEHNR and FQNEAQ (reference sequence). This CDR3 is built from 14 residues. The CDR3 loop is CASRTGQGGNTIYF. DNA for the CDR3: TGTGCCAGCAGAACCGGACAGGGCGGAAACACCATATATTTT.

This clonotype was recorded a few times. The J gene is TRBJ2-5, the V gene TRBV25-1; 7 bases line up with TRBD1. The V gene's germline CDR1 is MGHDK and CDR2 SYGVNS. The ends lost 4 bases at V and 0 bases at J; junction bases unmatched: 11. The CDR3 spans 17 residues. The CDR3 nucleotides are TGTGCCAGCAGTGCCCCGGCGGGCAGGGGGTACCAAGAGACCCAGTACTTC. Residues: CASSAPAGRGYQETQYF.

The V call is TRBV5-1, the J call TRBJ1-5; TRBD1 is a possible D gene (5 bases). The germline gives CDR1 SGHRS, CDR2 YFSETQ. This CDR3 comprises 14 residues. Trimming cost V 4 bases and J 8 bases, with 16 bases left between them. The chain's CDR3 is CASSLGLAGEPQHF. The CDR3 coding sequence is TGCGCCAGCAGCCTTGGACTGGCGGGGGAGCCCCAGCATTTT.